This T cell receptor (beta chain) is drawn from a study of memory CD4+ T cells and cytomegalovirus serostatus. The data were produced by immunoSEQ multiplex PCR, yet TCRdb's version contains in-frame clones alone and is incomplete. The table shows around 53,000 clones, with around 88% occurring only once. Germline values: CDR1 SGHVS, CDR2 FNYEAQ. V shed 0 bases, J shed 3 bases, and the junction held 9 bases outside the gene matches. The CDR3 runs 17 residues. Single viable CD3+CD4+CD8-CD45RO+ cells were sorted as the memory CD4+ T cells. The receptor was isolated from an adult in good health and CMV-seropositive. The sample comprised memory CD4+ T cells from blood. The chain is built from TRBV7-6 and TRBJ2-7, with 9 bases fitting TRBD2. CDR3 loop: CASSLASGSGGDYEQYF. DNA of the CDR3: TGTGCCAGCAGCTTAGCGTCCGGTAGCGGGGGCGACTACGAGCAGTACTTC.